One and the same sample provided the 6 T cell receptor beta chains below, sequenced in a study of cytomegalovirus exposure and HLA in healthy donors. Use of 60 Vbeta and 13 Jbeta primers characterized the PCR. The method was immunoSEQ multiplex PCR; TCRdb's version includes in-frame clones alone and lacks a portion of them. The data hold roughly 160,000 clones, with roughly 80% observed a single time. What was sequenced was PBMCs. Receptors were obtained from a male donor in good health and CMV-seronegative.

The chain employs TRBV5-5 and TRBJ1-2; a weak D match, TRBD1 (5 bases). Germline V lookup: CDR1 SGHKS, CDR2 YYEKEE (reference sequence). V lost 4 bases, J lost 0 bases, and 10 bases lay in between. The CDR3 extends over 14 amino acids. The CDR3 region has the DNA TGTGCCAGCAGCCTACCAGGGACTAACTATGGCTACACCTTC. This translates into CASSLPGTNYGYTF.

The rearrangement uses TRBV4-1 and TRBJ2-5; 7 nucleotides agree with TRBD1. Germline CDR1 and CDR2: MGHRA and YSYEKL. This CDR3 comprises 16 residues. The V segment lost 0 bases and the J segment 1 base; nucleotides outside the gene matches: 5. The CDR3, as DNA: TGCGCCAGCAGCCAAGACCCGGGACAGATCCAAGAGACCCAGTACTTC. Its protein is CASSQDPGQIQETQYF.

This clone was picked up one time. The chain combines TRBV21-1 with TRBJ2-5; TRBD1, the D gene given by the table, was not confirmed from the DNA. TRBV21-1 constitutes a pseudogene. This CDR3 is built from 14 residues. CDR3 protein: CASPYPHREETQYF. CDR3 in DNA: TGTGCCAGCCCCTATCCTCACAGGGAGGAGACCCAGTACTTC.

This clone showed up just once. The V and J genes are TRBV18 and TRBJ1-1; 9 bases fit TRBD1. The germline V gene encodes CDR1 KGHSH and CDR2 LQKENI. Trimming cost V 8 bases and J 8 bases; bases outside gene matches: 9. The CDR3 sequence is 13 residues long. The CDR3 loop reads CASGGQGGIEAFF. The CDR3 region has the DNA TGTGCCAGCGGGGGACAGGGAGGAATCGAAGCTTTCTTT.

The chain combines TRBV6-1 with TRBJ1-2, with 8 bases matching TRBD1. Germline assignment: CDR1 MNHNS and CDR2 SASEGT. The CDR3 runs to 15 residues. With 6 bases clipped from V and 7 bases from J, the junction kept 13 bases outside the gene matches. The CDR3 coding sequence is TGTGCCAGCAGAAACCCACCGACGACAGGGGCTGGCTACACCTTC. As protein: CASRNPPTTGAGYTF.

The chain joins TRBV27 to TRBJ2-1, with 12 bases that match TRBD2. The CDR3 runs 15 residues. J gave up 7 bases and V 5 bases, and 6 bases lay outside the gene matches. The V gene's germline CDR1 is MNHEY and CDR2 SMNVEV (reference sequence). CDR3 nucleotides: TGTGCCAGCAGTCCCCTAGCGGGAGGGTATAATGAGCAGTTCTTC. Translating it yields CASSPLAGGYNEQFF.